This is a list of T cell receptor beta chains from one sample in a study of blood T cell repertoires in COVID-19. Some clones are missing from TCRdb's copy, which holds only in-frame ones; the method was immunoSEQ multiplex PCR. Among about 270,000 clones listed, roughly nine tenths were seen once. Sequencing input: PBMCs or T cells enriched from blood (not recorded which). The receptors stem from a woman younger than 30 who had recovered from COVID-19. Each CDR3 is given with its conserved first and last residue. The D gene is left open where the match is weak. The size of a clone is reported for some rows only, either as once, few or many, or as a class for expanded clones.

>-|TRBD1|TRBJ1-2|TRBV5-1
TGCGCCAGCAGCCGGGACAGTGGTTATGGCTACACCTTC
CASSRDSGYGYTF
>-|TRBD1|TRBJ2-5|TRBV7-9
TGTGCCAGCAGCTTAGCGACTGGGGACAGGGATTGGGAAGAGACCCAGTACTTC
CASSLATGDRDWEETQYF
>-|-|TRBJ1-1|TRBV5-1
TGCGCCAGCCAAGGACAGCAGGCTGAAGCTTTCTTT
CASQGQQAEAFF
>-|TRBD1|TRBJ1-1|TRBV6-1
TGTGCCAGCATGACAGGGGGCAGGACTGAAGCTTTCTTT
CASMTGGRTEAFF
>-|-|TRBJ1-2|TRBV5-4
TGTGCCAGCAGCTTGGCCCCTGTTAGTTATGGCTACACCTTC
CASSLAPVSYGYTF
>-|-|TRBJ1-5|TRBV20-1
TGCAGTGCTAGTGGAGGGACTTTCGGCAATCAGCCCCAGCATTTT
CSASGGTFGNQPQHF
>-|-|TRBJ2-5|TRBV3-1/TRBV3-2
TGTGCCAGCAGTCGAATGAGGGAGTTCGAGACCCAGTACTTC
CASSRMREFETQYF
>-|-|TRBJ1-2|TRBV19
TGTGCCAGTAGCACCACCTCGTCGGGTGCGGGCTACACCTTC
CASSTTSSGAGYTF
>-|-|TRBJ1-1|TRBV28
TGTGCCAGCAGTCCCGGCGGGGGATTGAACACTGAAGCTTTCTTT
CASSPGGGLNTEAFF
>-|TRBD1|TRBJ2-4|TRBV6-5
TGTGCCAGGGGACAGGACCTAGCCAAAAACATTCAGTACTTC
CARGQDLAKNIQYF
>-|TRBD1|TRBJ1-1|TRBV2
TGTGCCAGCAGTGAAGGGGACAGGGAGGTTTGGGGGGACACTGAAGCTTTCTTT
CASSEGDREVWGDTEAFF
>-|-|TRBJ2-1|TRBV21-1
TGTGCCAGCAGCAAAGTGCGGACTCACAATGAGCAGTTCTTC
CASSKVRTHNEQFF
>-|TRBD1|TRBJ2-5|TRBV9
TGTGCCAGCAGCGTAGACGGCAGGGGGCTAGGAGAGACCCAGTACTTC
CASSVDGRGLGETQYF
>-|-|TRBJ1-6|TRBV21-1
TGTGCCAGCAGGTTAAGGGACAAAAGGGACAGTAATAATTCACCCCTCCACTTT
CASRLRDKRDSNNSPLHF
>-|-|TRBJ1-2|TRBV9
TGTGCCAGCAGCGTAGGGGGGACTCAAACCTATGGCTACACCTTC
CASSVGGTQTYGYTF
>-|-|TRBJ1-2|TRBV5-6
TGTGCCAGCAGCTTGTCGGAGGCTTTGCGTCAGCAAGGCTACACCTTC
CASSLSEALRQQGYTF
>-|-|TRBJ2-3|TRBV7-2
TGTGCCAGCAGCGATACCACAGGGGATACGCAGTATTTT
CASSDTTGDTQYF
>-|-|TRBJ2-1|TRBV29-1
TGCAGCGTTGTGAGGGGGAACAATGAGCAGTTCTTC
CSVVRGNNEQFF
>-|-|TRBJ1-2|TRBV4-2
TGTGCCAGCAGCCAAGACTTGTACGTAAGGGAGGGCGGCTACACCTTC
CASSQDLYVREGGYTF
>-|-|TRBJ2-5|TRBV30
TGTGCCTGGACCCCAAGATCTAACCAAGAGACCCAGTACTTC
CAWTPRSNQETQYF
>-|-|TRBJ1-2|TRBV6-1
TGTGCCAGCAGTGAAGTTAAGCTGGACAGAGACTATGGCTACACCTTC
CASSEVKLDRDYGYTF
>-|-|TRBJ1-2|TRBV24-1
TGTGCCACCAGTGACAACGTCGGGTTTGGCTACACCTTC
CATSDNVGFGYTF
>few|-|TRBJ1-5|TRBV7-9
TGTGCCAGCAAAGCAGGGCTTAGCAATCAGCCCCAGCATTTT
CASKAGLSNQPQHF
>-|-|TRBJ2-7|TRBV5-8
TGTGCCAGCAGCTTGTTTATTAGGGGGTCCGAGCAGTACTTC
CASSLFIRGSEQYF
>-|TRBD1|TRBJ1-4|TRBV13
TGTGCCAGCAGCGAGAAGACAGGGGTTACTACTAATGAAAAACTGTTTTTT
CASSEKTGVTTNEKLFF
>-|-|TRBJ1-1|TRBV19
TGTGCCAGTAGTCTGGCTGGGAACACTGAAGCTTTCTTT
CASSLAGNTEAFF
>-|TRBD1|TRBJ1-1|TRBV3-1/TRBV3-2
TGTGCCAGCAGCCAAGTTAACACAGGGGTACCTTTCTTT
CASSQVNTGVPFF
>-|-|TRBJ1-1|TRBV2
TGTGCCAGCAGTGACAGCTTGGCCTCTCAGGGGGCTTTCTTT
CASSDSLASQGAFF
>-|TRBD2|TRBJ2-3|TRBV12-5
TGTGCTAGTGGTCCCTGGGAGGGCGGCACAGATACGCAGTATTTT
CASGPWEGGTDTQYF
>-|-|TRBJ1-1|TRBV19
TGTGCCAGTAGTCTGGTAGGGGGAAGGACTGAAGCTTTCTTT
CASSLVGGRTEAFF
>once|-|TRBJ1-1|TRBV28
TGTGCCAGCAGCCCCCCCGGGACAAAGACTGAAGCTTTCTTT
CASSPPGTKTEAFF
>-|-|TRBJ2-7|TRBV6-6
TGTGCCAGCAGTTTCGGAGCATCCTACGAGCAGTACTTC
CASSFGASYEQYF
>-|-|TRBJ1-2|TRBV6-5
TGTGCCAGCAGTCCCCTACGGGGGGACGGGGGCTACACCTTC
CASSPLRGDGGYTF
>-|-|TRBJ1-5|TRBV5-1
TGCGCCAGCAGCCCCGACGGGAATCCCAAGCTCAATCAGCCCCAGCATTTT
CASSPDGNPKLNQPQHF
>-|-|TRBJ1-2|TRBV10-3
TGTGCCACCCGGGGGGAGTCTAACTATGGCTACACCTTC
CATRGESNYGYTF
>-|TRBD1|TRBJ1-5|TRBV28
TGTGCCAGCAGTATATGGACAGGGAATAGCAATCAGCCCCAGCATTTT
CASSIWTGNSNQPQHF
>-|-|TRBJ2-7|TRBV27
TGTGCCAGCAGTACCACGCCAGGGTTGGTGCAGTACTTC
CASSTTPGLVQYF
>-|TRBD1|TRBJ1-5|TRBV15
TGTGCCACCTCGCGGGAAACAGGGGGCAATCAGCCCCAGCATTTT
CATSRETGGNQPQHF
>once|-|TRBJ1-2|TRBV5-6
TGTGCCAGCAGCTTGGCCGGGTTAAGTGGAGGGACCTTC
CASSLAGLSGGTF
>once|-|TRBJ2-1|TRBV5-1
TGCGCCAGCAGCTTGTCGGGGTTCAGCTCCTACAATGAGCAGTTCTTC
CASSLSGFSSYNEQFF
>-|-|TRBJ1-4|TRBV7-9
TGTGCCAGCAGCTTTACGGGACTCGGAAATGAAAAACTGTTTTTT
CASSFTGLGNEKLFF
>-|-|TRBJ2-1|TRBV27
TGTGCCAGCAGTGGACAGAACAATGAGCAGTTCTTC
CASSGQNNEQFF
>once|-|TRBJ2-1|TRBV10-1
TGCGCCAGCAGTGAGAATCCAGCGGTGACCTACAATGAGCAGTTCTTC
CASSENPAVTYNEQFF
>few|-|TRBJ1-2|TRBV21-1
TGTGCCAGCAGCACTCGGAGAGTAGCTTACTATGGCTACACCTTC
CASSTRRVAYYGYTF
>-|-|TRBJ2-1|TRBV3-1/TRBV3-2
TGTGCCAGCAGCCAATTCGGGGTTTGGGAATTGTCGAATGAGCAGTTCTTC
CASSQFGVWELSNEQFF
>-|TRBD1|TRBJ1-2|TRBV30
TGTGCCTGGAGCGACCTCCAAGGGCAGGGGGTGGCTGGCTACACCTTC
CAWSDLQGQGVAGYTF
>-|TRBD2|TRBJ2-7|TRBV19
TGTGCCAGTAGTCTGGGACTAGCGGGTGTTTACGAGCAGTACTTC
CASSLGLAGVYEQYF
>-|TRBD1|TRBJ1-2|TRBV25-1
TGTGCCAGCAGTGAGACAGGGGGCCACTATGGCTACACCTTC
CASSETGGHYGYTF
>-|TRBD1|TRBJ1-2|TRBV6-4
TGTGCCAGCAGTCAGGGGGCCGGTGGCTACACCTTC
CASSQGAGGYTF
>-|-|TRBJ1-5|TRBV10-3
TGTGCCATCAGTGAGTCGTTGCGGGAGGCTCAGCCCCAGCATTTT
CAISESLREAQPQHF
>-|TRBD1|TRBJ1-1|TRBV11-2
TGTGCCAGCAGCTCTGACAGGGTGAACACTGAAGCTTTCTTT
CASSSDRVNTEAFF
>few|TRBD1|TRBJ2-7|TRBV14
TGTGCCAGCAGCTTGGACAGGGAGACGCAGTACTTC
CASSLDRETQYF
>-|TRBD1|TRBJ1-2|TRBV12-3/TRBV12-4
TGTGCCAGCAGACCGACAGGGACCTATGGCTACACCTTC
CASRPTGTYGYTF
>-|TRBD1|TRBJ1-3|TRBV15
TGTGCCACCAGCAGAGCAGGGGGTTCGTATGGAAACACCATATATTTT
CATSRAGGSYGNTIYF
>-|TRBD1|TRBJ1-1|TRBV6-5
TGTGCCAGCAGATACACCGGGACAGTGAACACTGAAGCTTTCTTT
CASRYTGTVNTEAFF
>-|TRBD2|TRBJ2-7|TRBV28
TGTGCCAGCAGCCCAGCCCCGGGACTAGCGGGCTACGAGCAGTACTTC
CASSPAPGLAGYEQYF
>-|TRBD1|TRBJ1-1|TRBV7-6
TGTGCCAGCAGCCAGGGACAGGGGGCGACTGAAGCTTTCTTT
CASSQGQGATEAFF
>-|-|TRBJ2-1|TRBV5-4
TGTGCCAGCAGCCCCGAAGGCTGGAGTGAGCAGTTCTTC
CASSPEGWSEQFF
>-|-|TRBJ2-1|TRBV13
TGTGCCAGCAGCTTCAGGGGGACTTCCTACAATGAGCAGTTCTTC
CASSFRGTSYNEQFF